This T cell receptor beta chain was obtained from a study of cytotoxic CD8 clonotypes in ibrutinib-treated CLL. For the study at large: Per sample, productive templates averaged approximately 250,000 and productive rearrangements averaged approximately 100,000. Study observations and caveats: Clonality climbed at ibrutinib response, then dropped toward baseline at progression.

Some clones are missing from TCRdb's copy, which holds only in-frame ones; the method was immunoSEQ multiplex PCR. The table has some 350,000 clones, 67% seen once. Germline values: CDR1 MNHEY, CDR2 SMNVEV (reference sequence). The length of the CDR3 is 15 residues. The V end lost 4 bases, the J end lost 0 bases, and 10 bases lay between the germline ends. Comment on this clone: The antigen remains undetermined.

J is TRBJ2-1 and V is TRBV27; TRBD2 is a possible D gene (5 bases). This TCR derives from a human donor with chronic lymphocytic leukemia. Specimen: PBMCs, collected after 36 months of ibrutinib treatment. The CDR3, as DNA: TGTGCCAGCAGTTCTGGACTTTTCTCCTACAATGAGCAGTTCTTC. This codes for CASSSGLFSYNEQFF.